The 14 T cell receptor beta chains presented below share a single source sample, sequenced in a study of blood T cell repertoires in COVID-19. Assay used: immunoSEQ multiplex PCR; TCRdb lists only in-frame clones, some missing. The table includes 130,000 to 150,000 clones, approximately 88% detected once. The sequenced sample was peripheral blood. The receptors come from a woman between 45 and 60 years old with acute or convalescent COVID-19.

The chain combines TRBV20-1 with TRBJ1-2, with D unresolved. In germline, CDR1 is DFQATT, CDR2 SNEGSKA (reference sequence). CDR3 length: 12 amino acids. The V gene lost 3 bases and the J gene lost 1 base, with 6 bases spanning the gap. The CDR3 reads CSASRGNYGYTF. Here the CDR3 DNA reads TGCAGTGCTAGTCGAGGTAACTATGGCTACACCTTC.

This rearrangement joins TRBV3-1 (or the pseudogene TRBV3-2) to TRBJ1-5; D unresolved. The germline CDR1 and CDR2 sequences are LGHDT and YNNKEL (reference sequence). Deletions cut 2 bases from V and 1 base from J, with 3 bases between. The CDR3 covers 13 residues. CDR3 DNA: TGTGCCAGCAGCCAATTAAGCAATCAGCCCCAGCATTTT. Its protein product is CASSQLSNQPQHF.

The chain uses TRBV9 and TRBJ2-2, with TRBD2 matching over 8 bases. The trim removed 0 bases at V and 4 bases at J, leaving 2 bases unmatched. The CDR3 consists of 15 residues. Germline V gene sequence: CDR1 SGDLS, CDR2 YYNGEE. Here the CDR3 reads CASSVATSGTGELFF. CDR3 sequence (DNA): TGTGCCAGCAGCGTAGCCACTAGCGGCACCGGGGAGCTGTTTTTT.

This clone was counted once. This sequence joins TRBV10-3 and TRBJ2-1; D is perhaps TRBD2 (6 bases). The CDR3 spans 16 residues. Looked up from germline, CDR1 is ENHRY and CDR2 is SYGVKD. The V gene lost 4 bases and the J gene lost 0 bases, with 13 bases spanning the gap. The CDR3 DNA is TGTGCCATCAGTGGTGGGTTAGCGGCCTCCTACAATGAGCAGTTCTTC. Its protein product is CAISGGLAASYNEQFF.

This chain uses TRBV23-1 with TRBJ1-2, with 8 bases that match TRBD1. TRBV23-1 is designated an ORF whose function remains uncertain. The trim removed 2 bases at V and 0 bases at J, leaving 8 bases unmatched. The CDR3 has 17 amino acids. In nucleotides, the CDR3 is TGCGCCAGCAGTCAAGGGGACAGGCTGCCCTCTAACTATGGCTACACCTTC. Its translation is CASSQGDRLPSNYGYTF.

This clone appeared once. This sequence joins TRBV5-1 and TRBJ2-7; D not resolved. Per the germline V gene, CDR1 is SGHRS and CDR2 is YFSETQ. CDR3 length: 14 residues. Deletions cut 0 bases from V and 3 bases from J, with 10 bases between. CDR3 protein: CASSLDHPIYEQYF. CDR3 DNA sequence: TGCGCCAGCAGCTTGGATCACCCTATCTACGAGCAGTACTTC.

This clone was found once. The CDR3, as DNA: TGTGCCAGCAGCTTGGTCGGCGGGCCGGTTACAGATACGCAGTATTTT. As protein: CASSLVGGPVTDTQYF. The gene calls are TRBV5-4 and TRBJ2-3, with a weak D call TRBD2 (5 bases). The ends were cut back, 0 bases at V and 3 bases at J, with 14 bases in the middle. Germline V gives CDR1 SGHNT, CDR2 YYREEE (reference sequence). The CDR3 contains 16 residues.

This clone was detected only once. The chain carries TRBV4-2 and TRBJ1-4; D not resolved. CDR1 is LGHNA and CDR2 is YNFKEQ in the germline V gene. V lost 2 bases and J 7 bases, leaving 14 bases between the germline ends. CDR3 length: 15 residues. The CDR3 is CASSQSDGLSEKLFF. CDR3 sequence (DNA): TGTGCCAGCAGCCAAAGCGACGGTCTTTCTGAAAAACTGTTTTTT.

This chain connects TRBV19 to TRBJ1-5; 9 nucleotides match TRBD1. CDR3 length equals 17 residues. Germline V gene data show CDR1 as LNHDA and CDR2 as SQIVND (reference sequence). The ends lost 4 bases at V and 0 bases at J; junction bases unmatched: 7. The CDR3 region has the DNA TGTGCCAGTAGTAACCGGGACAGGGTTAATAGCAATCAGCCCCAGCATTTT. This encodes CASSNRDRVNSNQPQHF.

V and J are TRBV15 and TRBJ2-2, with a weak D call TRBD2 (5 bases). CDR1 and CDR2 from the germline V gene are LNHNV and YYDKDF (reference sequence). V dropped 4 bases and J dropped 1 base, with 7 bases sitting between them. The CDR3 length is 14 residues. CDR3 in amino acids: CATSNGVNTGELFF. The CDR3, as DNA: TGTGCCACCAGCAACGGGGTGAACACCGGGGAGCTGTTTTTT.

V and J are TRBV24-1 and TRBJ2-7; weak D call: TRBD1 (6 bases). With 4 bases removed from V and 11 bases from J, the gap between germline ends came to 14 bases. The CDR3 spans 12 residues. The V gene's germline CDR1 is KGHDR and CDR2 SFDVKD. CDR3 nucleotides: TGTGCCACCAGTGACCCCCCAGGGGCGGAGTACTTC. It specifies CATSDPPGAEYF.

The rearrangement joins TRBV5-1 to TRBJ1-2; tentative D call: TRBD1 (6 bases). This CDR3 is built from 14 residues. Germline loops: CDR1 SGHRS, CDR2 YFSETQ. V lost 2 bases to trimming and J lost 5 bases, with 13 bases between them. The CDR3 here is CASSFGGQGYGYTF. The CDR3 nucleotides are TGCGCCAGCAGCTTCGGGGGGCAAGGGTATGGCTACACCTTC.

The rearrangement uses TRBV5-1 and TRBJ2-2, with D uncertain. The CDR3 is 15 amino acids. Germline V lookup: CDR1 SGHRS, CDR2 YFSETQ. Between the trimmed V and J ends, which lost 0 bases and 5 bases, there was a span of 11 bases. The CDR3: CASSLGPGGTGELFF. The DNA for the CDR3 is TGCGCCAGCAGCTTGGGGCCGGGTGGGACCGGGGAGCTGTTTTTT. The full variable domain, its missing parts supplied by reference TRBV5-1 and TRBJ2-2, is KAGVTQTPRYLIKTRGQQVTLSCSPISGHRSVSWYQQTPGQGLQFLFEYFSETQRNKGNFPGRFSGRQFSNSRSEMNVSTLELGDSALYLCASSLGPGGTGELFFGEGSRLTVL.

V and J are TRBV5-1 and TRBJ1-1; 8 nucleotides align to TRBD1. This CDR3 region has 12 residues. Per the germline V gene, CDR1 is SGHRS and CDR2 is YFSETQ. V lost 4 bases and J lost 7; bases outside the gene matches: 3. CDR3 nucleotide sequence: TGCGCCAGCAGCCTTGGACAGGGTGAAGCTTTCTTT. This translates into CASSLGQGEAFF. The variable domain in full, with the rest retrieved from reference TRBV5-1 and TRBJ1-1, is KAGVTQTPRYLIKTRGQQVTLSCSPISGHRSVSWYQQTPGQGLQFLFEYFSETQRNKGNFPGRFSGRQFSNSRSEMNVSTLELGDSALYLCASSLGQGEAFFGQGTRLTVV.